This T cell receptor (beta chain) was captured by sequencing in a study of cytotoxic CD8 clonotypes in ibrutinib-treated CLL. This CDR3 spans 19 amino acids. The V gene's germline CDR1 is SGHNT and CDR2 YENEEA. V lost 3 bases to trimming and J lost 0 bases, with 18 bases between them. Target depth was 1 in 200,000 to 1 in 1 million T cells, about 10x per clonotype. TCRdb keeps only in-frame clones here, not all; method: immunoSEQ multiplex PCR. In the table there are about 120,000 clones, 55% to 75% of which are singletons. This clone was seen a few times. The rearrangement links TRBV11-3 to TRBJ1-6; D uncertain. This specimen was PBMCs, taken after 24 months of ibrutinib treatment. The TCR was taken from a human donor with chronic lymphocytic leukemia. CDR3 DNA: TGTGCCAGCAGCTTTTTCTCCCCGGAGACGAGCTCCTATAATTCACCCCTCCACTTT. Its translation: CASSFFSPETSSYNSPLHF.